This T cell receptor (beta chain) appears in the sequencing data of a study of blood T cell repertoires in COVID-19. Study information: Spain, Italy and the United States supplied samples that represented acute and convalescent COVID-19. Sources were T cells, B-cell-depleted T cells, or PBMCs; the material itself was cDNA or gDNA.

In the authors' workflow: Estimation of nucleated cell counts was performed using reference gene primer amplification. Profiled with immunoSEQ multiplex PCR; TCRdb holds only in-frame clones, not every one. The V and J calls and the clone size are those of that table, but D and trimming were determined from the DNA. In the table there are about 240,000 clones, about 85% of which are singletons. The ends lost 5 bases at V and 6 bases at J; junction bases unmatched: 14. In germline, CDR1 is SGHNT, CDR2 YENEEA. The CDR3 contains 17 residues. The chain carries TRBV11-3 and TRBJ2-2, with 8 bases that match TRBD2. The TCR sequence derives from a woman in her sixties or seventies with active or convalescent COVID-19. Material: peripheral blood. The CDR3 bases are TGTGCCAGCAGCACGGCTCCCGGGACTAGTATCCCCGGGGAGCTGTTTTTT. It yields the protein CASSTAPGTSIPGELFF.